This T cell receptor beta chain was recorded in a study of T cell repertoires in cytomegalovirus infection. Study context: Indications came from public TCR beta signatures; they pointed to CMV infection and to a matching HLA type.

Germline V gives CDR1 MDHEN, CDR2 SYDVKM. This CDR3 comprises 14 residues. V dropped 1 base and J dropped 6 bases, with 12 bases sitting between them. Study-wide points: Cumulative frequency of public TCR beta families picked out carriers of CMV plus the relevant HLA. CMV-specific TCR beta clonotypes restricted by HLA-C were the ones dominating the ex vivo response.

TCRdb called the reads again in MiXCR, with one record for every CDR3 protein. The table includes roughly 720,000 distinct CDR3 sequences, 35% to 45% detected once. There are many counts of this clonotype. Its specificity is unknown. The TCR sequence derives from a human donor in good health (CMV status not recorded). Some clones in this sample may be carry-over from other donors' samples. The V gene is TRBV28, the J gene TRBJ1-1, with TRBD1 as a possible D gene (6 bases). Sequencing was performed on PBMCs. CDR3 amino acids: CASSLSGGGAEAFF. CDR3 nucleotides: TGTGCCAGCAGTTTATCGGGGGGCGGCGCTGAAGCTTTCTTT.